This T cell receptor beta chain was identified in a study of cytomegalovirus exposure and HLA in healthy donors. Whole-study results and caveats: Immune exposure information available was restricted to CMV serostatus. The investigators catalogued about 170 TCR beta chains as cytomegalovirus-associated. A later analysis reported that several of the most significant clusters appeared to be linked to common viral pathogens, among them Epstein-Barr virus. Upon later analysis, HLA-associated TCR beta chains proved more clonally expanded than other, equally common chains.

It was with 60 Vbeta and 13 Jbeta primers that the PCR ran. Assay used: immunoSEQ multiplex PCR; TCRdb lists only in-frame clones, some missing. This sample yields approximately 90,000 clones, of which approximately 71% are seen a single time; 2% to 2.5% belongs to the top ten. This clone turned up a few times. The antigen remains undetermined. This CDR3 region has 16 residues. Trimming left V 6 bases short and J 3 bases short, with 17 bases between. CDR1 is LNHDA and CDR2 is SQIVND in the germline V gene (reference sequence). The chain combines TRBV19 with TRBJ1-4; D unclear. The TCR sequence derives from a man between 40 and 49 years old in good health and CMV-seronegative. Sequencing was performed on PBMCs. CDR3: CASRTNGRIANEKLFF. The CDR3 DNA is TGTGCCAGTAGGACTAACGGACGGATCGCTAATGAAAAACTGTTTTTT.